This TCR beta chain is drawn from a study of blood T cells in healthy people across ages. Study-wide results and limits: Estimates of total diversity, which came from one million sequenced T cells, were considered to be underestimates.

The CDR3 consists of 16 residues. Germline CDR1 is KGHSH and CDR2 is LQKENI. Trimming at V came to 1 base and at J to 3 bases, leaving 7 bases not matched to a gene. Together with a sample-barcoded 5' primer, a J-beta primer mix was included in a second PCR lasting 7 to 11 cycles. Every sample returned 2.5 million or more CDR3-containing paired-end reads. From the 5' RACE reads, TCRdb called clonotypes with MiXCR, one entry per CDR3 protein. The data show about 640,000 distinct CDR3 sequences, with 58% seen just once and approximately 40% held by the top ten. As regards this clonotype: The antigen is not known.

Individuals who donated were healthy Caucasians from Russia aged about 6 to 95. Sequencing was done on a sample of blood. This clonotype was sampled from a man aged 55 to 70 in good health. This chain links TRBV18 with TRBJ1-1; 8 positions match TRBD1. The CDR3 reads CASSPLRDRYHTEAFF. The DNA for the CDR3 is TGTGCCAGCTCACCACTCCGGGACAGGTATCACACTGAAGCTTTCTTT. Based on the CDR3 plus reference TRBV18 and TRBJ1-1, the full variable domain is NAGVMQNPRHLVRRRGQEARLRCSPMKGHSHVYWYRQLPEEGLKFMVYLQKENIIDESGMPKERFSAEFPKEGPSILRIQQVVRGDSAAYFCASSPLRDRYHTEAFFGQGTRLTVV.